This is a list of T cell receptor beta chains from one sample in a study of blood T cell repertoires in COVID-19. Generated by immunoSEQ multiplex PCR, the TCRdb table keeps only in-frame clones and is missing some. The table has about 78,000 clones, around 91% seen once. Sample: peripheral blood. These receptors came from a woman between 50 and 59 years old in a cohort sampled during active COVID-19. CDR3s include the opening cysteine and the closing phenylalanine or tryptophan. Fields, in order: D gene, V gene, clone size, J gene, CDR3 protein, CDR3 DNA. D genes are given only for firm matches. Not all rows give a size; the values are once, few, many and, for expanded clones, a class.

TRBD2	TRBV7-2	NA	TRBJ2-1	CASSPGLADRSSYNEQFF	TGTGCCAGCAGCCCGGGACTAGCGGACCGCTCCTCCTACAATGAGCAGTTCTTC
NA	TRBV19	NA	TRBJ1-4	CASSLNEKLFF	TGTGCCAGTAGTCTAAATGAAAAACTGTTTTTT
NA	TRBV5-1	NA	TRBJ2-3	CASSPGTPSGDTQYF	TGCGCCAGCAGCCCGGGGACACCCTCCGGGGATACGCAGTATTTT
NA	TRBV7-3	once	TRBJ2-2	CASSLTGTANTGELFF	TGTGCCAGCAGCTTAACGGGGACTGCGAACACCGGGGAGCTGTTTTTT
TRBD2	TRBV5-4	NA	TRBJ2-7	CASSSPEREAYEQYF	TGTGCCAGCAGCTCCCCCGAGCGGGAGGCCTACGAGCAGTACTTC
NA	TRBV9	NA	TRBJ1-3	CASSVVPAESSGNTIYF	TGTGCCAGCAGCGTGGTCCCCGCGGAGAGCTCTGGAAACACCATATATTTT
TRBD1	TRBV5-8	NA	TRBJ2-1	CASSLLTGSNEQFF	TGTGCCAGCAGCCTTTTGACAGGGAGCAATGAGCAGTTCTTC
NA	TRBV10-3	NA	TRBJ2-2	CAISEERDGPGELFF	TGTGCCATCAGTGAAGAGAGGGATGGGCCCGGGGAGCTGTTTTTT
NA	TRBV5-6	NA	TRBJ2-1	CASSFVYNEQFF	TGTGCCAGCAGCTTCGTCTACAATGAGCAGTTCTTC
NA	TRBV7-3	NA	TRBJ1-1	CASSPTGGMMNTEAFF	TGTGCCAGCAGCCCGACGGGGGGCATGATGAACACTGAAGCTTTCTTT